The rows below give T cell receptor beta chains drawn from one sample of a study of cytomegalovirus exposure and HLA in healthy donors. Using immunoSEQ multiplex PCR, the repertoire was profiled, and TCRdb retains in-frame clones only, with some absent. The data contain about 150,000 clones, approximately 80% of them singletons. Material: PBMCs. The origin of the receptors is a man aged 25-40 years in good health and CMV-seropositive. Each CDR3 is given with its conserved first and last residue. The order of the fields is D gene, clone size, J gene, V gene, CDR3 length, CDR3 protein, CDR3 DNA. D genes are given only for firm matches. Rows give clone size only sometimes, using once, few, many, or a class for an expanded clone.

. once TRBJ2-7 TRBV5-1 15 CASRREGNRPYEQYF TGCGCCAGCAGGCGGGAAGGGAACAGACCCTACGAGCAGTACTTC
TRBD2 . TRBJ2-2 TRBV5-4 16 CASSPEVAGGAGELFF TGTGCCAGCAGCCCTGAGGTAGCGGGAGGGGCCGGGGAGCTGTTTTTT
TRBD1 . TRBJ2-7 TRBV30 12 CAWSVSGGEQYF TGTGCCTGGAGTGTATCAGGGGGCGAGCAGTACTTC
TRBD1 . TRBJ2-3 TRBV5-8 14 CASIQGARPDTQYF TGTGCCAGCATACAGGGGGCGCGCCCAGATACGCAGTATTTT
TRBD2 . TRBJ2-1 TRBV9 15 CASSPTSGTYNEQFF TGTGCCAGCAGCCCGACTAGCGGGACTTACAATGAGCAGTTCTTC
TRBD1 few TRBJ1-1 TRBV7-2 14 CASSYFRTGLEAFF TGTGCCAGCAGCTACTTTAGGACAGGGCTTGAAGCTTTCTTT
. few TRBJ1-1 TRBV28 12 CASRIREAEAFF TGTGCCAGCAGGATCAGGGAGGCTGAAGCTTTCTTT
. . TRBJ2-5 TRBV5-1 13 CASSLAGPETQYF TGCGCCAGCAGCTTGGCAGGGCCAGAGACCCAGTACTTC
. . TRBJ1-3 TRBV6-5 15 CASSRDSLSGNTIYF TGTGCCAGCAGCCGCGACAGTCTCTCTGGAAACACCATATATTTT
. . TRBJ1-1 TRBV2 13 CASSRDTNTEAFF TGTGCCAGCAGTCGGGACACGAACACTGAAGCTTTCTTT
TRBD2 . TRBJ2-3 TRBV5-1 16 CASSAKTSEVTDTQYF TGCGCCAGCAGCGCAAAAACTAGCGAGGTCACAGATACGCAGTATTTT